A single sample gave rise to the 18 T cell receptor beta chains below, sequenced in a study of graft-versus-host responses after intestinal transplantation. Tissue processing of the graft released intraepithelial and lamina propria lymphocytes from it. Libraries were prepared by immunoSEQ multiplex PCR; TCRdb keeps only in-frame clonotypes and omits some of them. The repertoire holds about 15,000 clones, with roughly 79% as singletons. The starting material was ileum tissue, obtained around 470 days after intestinal transplant. All receptors come from a human patient who received an intestinal transplant, so some T cells may come from the graft donor.

CDR3 DNA: TGCAGCGTTGAGGGGGGCGCCGTGTACGAGCAGTACTTC. Its translation is CSVEGGAVYEQYF. The V call is TRBV29-1, the J call TRBJ2-7; D possibly uses TRBD1 or TRBD2 (6 bases each). This CDR3 has 13 residues. Trimming shortened V by 3 bases and J by 4 bases, and 13 bases separated the two germline ends. The V gene's germline CDR1 is SQVTM and CDR2 ANQGSEA.

This clone showed up just a few times. This chain uses TRBV11-2 with TRBJ1-2, with unresolved D. The CDR3 consists of 15 residues. The V end lost 2 bases, the J end lost 8 bases, and 18 bases lay between the germline ends. Germline values: CDR1 SGHAT, CDR2 FQNNGV. CDR3 coding DNA: TGTGCCAGCAGCTTATCCTGGAGCGCGGCGGGGGGCTACACCTTC. It specifies CASSLSWSAAGGYTF.

The chain carries TRBV4-1 and TRBJ2-6; no firm D call. The ends were cut back, 4 bases at V and 0 bases at J, with 4 bases in the middle. The CDR3 length is 14 residues. Germline values: CDR1 MGHRA, CDR2 YSYEKL. For the CDR3, the DNA is TGCGCCAGCAGCCGGATCTCTGGGGCCAACGTCCTGACTTTC. Translated: CASSRISGANVLTF.

This clone was seen only a few times. The CDR3 nucleotides read TGTGCCAGTAGACAGGGTTGGGATTCACCCCTCCACTTT. This codes for CASRQGWDSPLHF. The chain couples TRBV19 to TRBJ1-6; TRBD1 is a possible D gene (6 bases). Germline V CDR1 and CDR2: LNHDA, SQIVND (reference sequence). The CDR3 length is 13 residues. Between the trimmed V and J ends, which lost 6 bases and 8 bases, there was a span of 11 bases.

As concerns this clone: Other DNA sequences in the same sample also yield this CDR3. The chain has TRBV19 and TRBJ2-5, with D possibly TRBD2 on 6 matching bases. V shed 1 base and J shed 5 bases, with 8 bases lying between them. This CDR3 comprises 13 residues. Germline lookup yields CDR1 LNHDA and CDR2 SQIVND (reference sequence). The CDR3 DNA reads TGTGCCAGTAGTATAGGGAGGGAGGAGACCCAGTACTTC. Translating gives CASSIGREETQYF.

This clone occurred a few times. The chain has TRBV7-8 and TRBJ2-1, with TRBD2 identical over 7 bases. Germline CDR1 is SGHVS and CDR2 is FQNEAQ. This CDR3 has 16 amino acids. V lost 4 bases to trimming and J lost 7 bases; unmatched junction nucleotides: 13. The CDR3 DNA sequence: TGTGCCAGCAGCTCGCGGGAATTACTGGGAGGGAATGAGCAGTTCTTC. It encodes CASSSRELLGGNEQFF.

The rearrangement uses TRBV29-1 and TRBJ1-1; D perhaps matches TRBD1 (6 bases). Germline-derived CDR1 and CDR2 are SQVTM and ANQGSEA. Trimming removed 7 bases at V and 0 bases at J, with 9 bases between. The CDR3 is made up of 12 amino acids. The CDR3 is CSGGGMNTEAFF. CDR3 coding DNA: TGCAGCGGAGGGGGTATGAACACTGAAGCTTTCTTT. Full variable domain (rest looked up from reference TRBV29-1 and TRBJ1-1): SAVISQKPSRDICQRGTSLTIQCQVDSQVTMMFWYRQQPGQSLTLIATANQGSEATYESGFVIDKFPISRPNLTFSTLTVSNMSPEDSSIYLCSGGGMNTEAFFGQGTRLTVV.

The chain carries TRBV7-2 and TRBJ2-5; 10 bases fit TRBD1. The end of the DNA is better explained by TRBJ2-7, so the J call may be wrong. Looked up from germline, CDR1 is SGHTA and CDR2 is FQGNSA. This CDR3 has 15 amino acids. CDR3 in amino acids: CASSGRQGAGREQYF. The CDR3 DNA sequence: TGTGCCAGCAGCGGTCGACAGGGGGCCGGGCGCGAGCAGTACTTC.

The chain links TRBV9 to TRBJ2-3; maybe TRBD2 (6 bases). The ends were cut back, 0 bases at V and 1 base at J, with 9 bases in the middle. This CDR3 region has 15 residues. Germline CDR1 is SGDLS and CDR2 is YYNGEE. DNA of the CDR3: TGTGCCAGCAGCGTAGGGACTATACGCACAGATACGCAGTATTTT. Translation: CASSVGTIRTDTQYF.

This clone was found a few times. The chain couples TRBV7-2 to TRBJ2-7; TRBD1 matches 7 bases. The V gene's germline CDR1 is SGHTA and CDR2 FQGNSA. The ends lost 8 bases at V and 3 bases at J; junction bases unmatched: 7. The CDR3 consists of 13 residues. The CDR3 spells CASGAGGNYEQYF. The CDR3, as DNA: TGTGCCAGCGGCGCAGGGGGAAACTACGAGCAGTACTTC.

The chain uses TRBV5-1 and TRBJ2-7; 8 positions agree with TRBD2. The junction had 5 bases not matched to a gene; V was cut back by 1 base and J by 5 bases. The CDR3 has 14 amino acids. Germline loops: CDR1 SGHRS, CDR2 YFSETQ. The DNA for the CDR3 is TGCGCCAGCAGCTTGAAGGGACTAGGTAACGAGCAGTACTTC. Its protein is CASSLKGLGNEQYF.

The chain links TRBV6-1 to TRBJ2-7; perhaps D is TRBD1 or TRBD2 (6 bases each). The germline V and J ends were trimmed by 3 bases and 3 bases, with 15 bases remaining between them. This CDR3 has 15 residues. Germline V CDR1 and CDR2: MNHNS, SASEGT. The CDR3 bases are TGTGCCAGCAGTGATCTCCCCGGGGGCTACTACGAGCAGTACTTC. Translation gives CASSDLPGGYYEQYF.

The chain combines TRBV4-2 with TRBJ2-5, with no clear D. This CDR3 has 16 amino acids. Trimming cost V 4 bases and J 2 bases, with 17 bases left between them. Germline loops: CDR1 LGHNA, CDR2 YNFKEQ. CDR3 coding DNA: TGTGCCAGCAGCCGCCAAGGAACAGACGTTCAAGAGACCCAGTACTTC. It specifies CASSRQGTDVQETQYF.

This rearrangement joins TRBV6-5 to TRBJ1-4; 7 nucleotides line up with TRBD1. This CDR3 has 15 amino acids. Per the germline V gene, CDR1 is MNHEY and CDR2 is SVGAGI. V trimming: 6 bases; J trimming: 3 bases; junction bases outside the gene matches: 7. CDR3 residues: CASRSFRGSNEKLFF. In DNA, the CDR3 is TGTGCCAGCAGGAGTTTCAGGGGGTCTAATGAAAAACTGTTTTTT.

The chain recombines TRBV7-8 with TRBJ1-1, with 7 bases that match TRBD1. The CDR3 totals 15 residues. J was trimmed by 5 bases and V by 2 bases; bases with no gene match: 8. The germline V gene encodes CDR1 SGHVS and CDR2 FQNEAQ. CDR3 sequence reads: CASSLRDRAETEAFF. The CDR3 DNA sequence: TGTGCCAGCAGCTTACGCGACAGGGCTGAGACTGAAGCTTTCTTT.

This clone was seen more than once but under ten times. The J gene is TRBJ2-7, the V gene TRBV7-1; the match to TRBD1 covers 9 bases. TRBV7-1 is identified as an open reading frame with a role that is uncertain. The V and J ends lost 4 bases and 3 bases, in that order; junction bases with no gene match: 10. The CDR3 covers 16 residues. The CDR3 loop is CASSLAGTGSFYEQYF. The CDR3 DNA reads TGTGCCAGCAGCTTAGCCGGGACAGGGAGTTTCTACGAGCAGTACTTC.

This clone appeared a single time. The chain recombines TRBV10-2 with TRBJ1-5; TRBD1 is a possible D gene (6 bases). The CDR3 extends over 14 amino acids. Germline V gives CDR1 WSHSY, CDR2 SAAADI. Deletions cut 7 bases from V and 6 bases from J, with 16 bases between. CDR3 residues: CASKGGTGPQPQHF. The CDR3 DNA sequence: TGCGCCAGCAAGGGGGGCACAGGGCCTCAGCCCCAGCATTTT.

The chain recombines TRBV13 with TRBJ1-4; no clear D gene. The CDR3 is 16 residues long. From germline, CDR1 is PRHDT and CDR2 FYEKMQ (reference sequence). The V end lost 5 bases, the J end lost 8 bases, and 21 bases lay between the germline ends. CDR3 bases: TGTGCCAGCAGCCATAGAGACCAGGTCACTCTGGAAAAACTGTTTTTT. It translates to CASSHRDQVTLEKLFF. The full variable domain, with the rest looked up from reference TRBV13 and TRBJ1-4, is AAGVIQSPRHLIKEKRETATLKCYPIPRHDTVYWYQQGPGQDPQFLISFYEKMQSDKGSIPDRFSAQQFSDYHSELNMSSLELGDSALYFCASSHRDQVTLEKLFFGSGTQLSVL.